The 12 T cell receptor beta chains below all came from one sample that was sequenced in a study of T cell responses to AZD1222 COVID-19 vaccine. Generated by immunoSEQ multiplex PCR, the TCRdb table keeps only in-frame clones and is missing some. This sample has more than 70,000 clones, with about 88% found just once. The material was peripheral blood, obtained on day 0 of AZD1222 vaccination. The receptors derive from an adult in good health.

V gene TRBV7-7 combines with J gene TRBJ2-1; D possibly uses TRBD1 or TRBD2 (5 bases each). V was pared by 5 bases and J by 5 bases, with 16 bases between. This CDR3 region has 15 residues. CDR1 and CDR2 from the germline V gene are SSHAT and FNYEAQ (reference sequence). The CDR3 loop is CASSIRSGTDNEQFF. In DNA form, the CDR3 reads TGTGCCAGCAGCATCAGATCAGGGACGGACAATGAGCAGTTCTTC.

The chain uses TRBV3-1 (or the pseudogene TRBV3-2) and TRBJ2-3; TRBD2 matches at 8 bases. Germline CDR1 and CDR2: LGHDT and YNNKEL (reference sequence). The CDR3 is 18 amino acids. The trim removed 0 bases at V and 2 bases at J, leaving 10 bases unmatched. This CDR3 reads CASSQDYPRGGLTDTQYF. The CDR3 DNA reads TGTGCCAGCAGCCAAGATTATCCACGGGGGGGCCTCACAGATACGCAGTATTTT.

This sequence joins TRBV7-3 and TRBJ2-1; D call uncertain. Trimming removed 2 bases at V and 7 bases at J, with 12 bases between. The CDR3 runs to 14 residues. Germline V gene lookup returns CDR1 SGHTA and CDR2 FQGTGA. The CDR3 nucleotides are TGTGCCAGCAGCTTATACTTCGGTACGAATGAGCAGTTCTTC. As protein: CASSLYFGTNEQFF.

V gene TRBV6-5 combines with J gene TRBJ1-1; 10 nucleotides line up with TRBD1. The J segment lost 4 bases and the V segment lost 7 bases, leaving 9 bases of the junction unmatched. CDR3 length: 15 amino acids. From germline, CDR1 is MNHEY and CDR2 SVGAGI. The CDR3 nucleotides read TGTGCCAGCAAGGAGACAGGGGGCGTGAGCACTGAAGCTTTCTTT. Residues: CASKETGGVSTEAFF.

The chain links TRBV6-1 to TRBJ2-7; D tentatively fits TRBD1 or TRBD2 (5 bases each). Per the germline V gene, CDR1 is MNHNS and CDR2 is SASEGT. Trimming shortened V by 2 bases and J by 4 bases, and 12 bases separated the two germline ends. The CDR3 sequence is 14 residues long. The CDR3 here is CASSEKGIAYEQYF. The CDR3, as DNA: TGTGCCAGCAGTGAAAAGGGGATAGCGTACGAGCAGTACTTC.

The CDR3 DNA reads TGTGCCAGCACCCTGGGTAGCGGGGGGGCCGGGGAGCTGTTTTTT. Translation gives CASTLGSGGAGELFF. V is TRBV3-1 (or the pseudogene TRBV3-2) and J is TRBJ2-2, with 11 positions matching TRBD2. This CDR3 is 15 amino acids long. CDR1 and CDR2 (germline): LGHDT, YNNKEL (reference sequence). Trimming removed 7 bases from V and 6 bases from J; junction bases left unmatched: 7.

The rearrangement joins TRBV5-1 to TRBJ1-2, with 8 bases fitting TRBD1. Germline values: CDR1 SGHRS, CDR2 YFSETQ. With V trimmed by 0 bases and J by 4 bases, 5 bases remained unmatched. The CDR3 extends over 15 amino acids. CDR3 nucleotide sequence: TGCGCCAGCAGCTTGGCCAGTGGGACAGGCTATGGCTACACCTTC. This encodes CASSLASGTGYGYTF.

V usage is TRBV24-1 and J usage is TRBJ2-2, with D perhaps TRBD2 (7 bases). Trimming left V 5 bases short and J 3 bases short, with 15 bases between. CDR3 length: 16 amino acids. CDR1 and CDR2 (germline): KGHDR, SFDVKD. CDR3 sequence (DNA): TGTGCCACCAGTGGATTGGGGGCGGGGGACACCGGGGAGCTGTTTTTT. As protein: CATSGLGAGDTGELFF.

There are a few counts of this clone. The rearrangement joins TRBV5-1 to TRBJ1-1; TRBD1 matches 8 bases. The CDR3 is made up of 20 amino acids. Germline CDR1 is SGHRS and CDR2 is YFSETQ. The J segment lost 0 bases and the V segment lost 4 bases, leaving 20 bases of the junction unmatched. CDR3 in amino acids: CASSATGTGKGFRLNTEAFF. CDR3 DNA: TGCGCCAGCAGCGCAACCGGGACAGGAAAGGGGTTCAGGCTGAACACTGAAGCTTTCTTT.

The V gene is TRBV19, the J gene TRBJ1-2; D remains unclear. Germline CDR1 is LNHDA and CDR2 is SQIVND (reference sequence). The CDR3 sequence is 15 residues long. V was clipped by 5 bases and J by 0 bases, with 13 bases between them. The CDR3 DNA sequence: TGTGCCAGTAGTCCGGGCCCCCTTGCTAACTATGGCTACACCTTC. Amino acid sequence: CASSPGPLANYGYTF.

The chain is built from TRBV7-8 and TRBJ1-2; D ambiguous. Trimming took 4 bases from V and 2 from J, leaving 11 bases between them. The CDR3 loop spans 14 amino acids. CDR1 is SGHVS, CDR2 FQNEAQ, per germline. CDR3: CASSYMVGNYGYTF. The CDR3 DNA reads TGTGCCAGCAGCTACATGGTAGGAAACTATGGCTACACCTTC. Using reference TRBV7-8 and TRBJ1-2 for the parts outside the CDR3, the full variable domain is GAGVSQSPRYKVAKRGQDVALRCDPISGHVSLFWYQQALGQGPEFLTYFQNEAQLDKSGLPSDRFFAERPEGSVSTLKIQRTQQEDSAVYLCASSYMVGNYGYTFGSGTRLTVV.

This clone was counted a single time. CDR3 residues: CASSLRGQAAGGYTF. Written as DNA, the CDR3 is TGTGCCAGCAGTCTTAGGGGACAGGCGGCGGGTGGCTACACCTTC. The chain joins TRBV2 to TRBJ1-2; 8 bases match TRBD1. J gave up 7 bases and V 5 bases, and 12 bases lay outside the gene matches. Per the germline V gene, CDR1 is SNHLY and CDR2 is FYNNEI. The CDR3 spans 15 residues.